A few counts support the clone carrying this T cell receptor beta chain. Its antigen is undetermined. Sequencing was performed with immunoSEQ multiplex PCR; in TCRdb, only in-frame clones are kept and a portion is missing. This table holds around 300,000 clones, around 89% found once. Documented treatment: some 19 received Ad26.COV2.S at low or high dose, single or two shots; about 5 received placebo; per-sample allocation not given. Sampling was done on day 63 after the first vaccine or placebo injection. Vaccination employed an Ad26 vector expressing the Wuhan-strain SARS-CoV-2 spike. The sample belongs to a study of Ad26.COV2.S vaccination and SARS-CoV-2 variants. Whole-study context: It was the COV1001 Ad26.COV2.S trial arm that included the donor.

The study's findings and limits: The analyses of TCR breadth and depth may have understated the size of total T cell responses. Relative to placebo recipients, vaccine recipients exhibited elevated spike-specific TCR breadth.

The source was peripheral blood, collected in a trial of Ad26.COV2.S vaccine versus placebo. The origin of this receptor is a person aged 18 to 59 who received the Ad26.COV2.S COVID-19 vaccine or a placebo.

The CDR3 reads CASSFRTGLNYGYTF. CDR3 DNA sequence: TGTGCCAGCAGCTTTCGGACAGGCCTCAACTATGGCTACACCTTC. The chain joins TRBV5-4 to TRBJ1-2, with 7 bases matching TRBD1. Germline CDR1 and CDR2: SGHNT and YYREEE (reference sequence). The junction had 6 bases not matched to a gene; V was cut back by 2 bases and J by 2 bases. This CDR3 contains 15 residues.